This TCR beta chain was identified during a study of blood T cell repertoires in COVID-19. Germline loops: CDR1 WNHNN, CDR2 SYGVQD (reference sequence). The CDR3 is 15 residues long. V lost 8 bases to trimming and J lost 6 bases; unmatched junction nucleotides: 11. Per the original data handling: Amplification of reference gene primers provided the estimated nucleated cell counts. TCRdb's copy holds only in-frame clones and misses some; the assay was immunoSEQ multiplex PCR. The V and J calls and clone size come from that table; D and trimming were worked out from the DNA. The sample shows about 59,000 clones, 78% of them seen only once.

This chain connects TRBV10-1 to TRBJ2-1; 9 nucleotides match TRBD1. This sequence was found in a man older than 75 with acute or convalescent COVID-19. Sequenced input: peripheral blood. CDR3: CASQGGQGLGNEQFF. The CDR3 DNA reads TGCGCCAGCCAAGGGGGACAGGGTCTCGGCAATGAGCAGTTCTTC.